The 25 T cell receptor beta chains presented below share a single source sample, sequenced in a study of blood T cell repertoires in COVID-19. The protocol was immunoSEQ multiplex PCR, while the TCRdb copy is restricted to in-frame clones and leaves out a portion. The table has roughly 380,000 clones, roughly 87% seen once. The sample consisted of peripheral blood. The receptor source for this set is a woman aged 55-70 years with COVID-19, enrolled during active disease.

The rearrangement joins TRBV6-6 to TRBJ1-2; possibly TRBD1 for D (6 bases). Germline CDR1 MNHNY, CDR2 SVGAGI (reference sequence). This CDR3 is built from 15 residues. The CDR3 region has the DNA TGTGCAGTTACTAAAGCCGGGGGGCTAGACTATGGCTACACCTTC. It is translated as CAVTKAGGLDYGYTF.

This clone was counted once. V usage is TRBV19 and J usage is TRBJ1-5, with 8 bases identical to TRBD1. With V trimmed by 7 bases and J by 6 bases, 8 bases remained unmatched. In germline, CDR1 is LNHDA, CDR2 SQIVND (reference sequence). CDR3 length equals 14 residues. CDR3 sequence: CASTRTGGGQPQHF. CDR3 sequence (DNA): TGTGCCAGTACGCGAACAGGGGGTGGTCAGCCCCAGCATTTT.

The chain recombines TRBV11-2 with TRBJ2-7, with TRBD1 matching 8 bases. CDR1 SGHAT and CDR2 FQNNGV come from the germline V gene. The CDR3 spans 14 residues. V shed 5 bases, J shed 3 bases, and the junction held 6 bases outside the gene matches. CDR3 sequence reads: CASSGGQARYEQYF. The CDR3 nucleotides are TGTGCCAGCAGCGGGGGACAGGCGCGCTACGAGCAGTACTTC.

J is TRBJ2-1 and V is TRBV30; 14 positions agree with TRBD2. The CDR3 loop spans 15 amino acids. With V trimmed by 3 bases and J by 4 bases, 2 bases remained unmatched. Germline CDR1 and CDR2: GTSNPN and SVGIG (reference sequence). CDR3 region: CAWRTSGGAYNEQFF. In nucleotides, the CDR3 is TGTGCCTGGAGGACTAGCGGGGGGGCATACAATGAGCAGTTCTTC.

This clone was counted once. This chain connects TRBV29-1 to TRBJ1-1; D unclear. CDR1 is SQVTM and CDR2 is ANQGSEA in the germline V gene. The CDR3 contains 13 residues. The V gene lost 2 bases and the J gene lost 0 bases, with 7 bases spanning the gap. The CDR3 region is CSVESVMNTEAFF. CDR3 DNA sequence: TGCAGCGTTGAATCTGTAATGAACACTGAAGCTTTCTTT.

The chain's CDR3 is CASSFGGVGDGYTF. The CDR3 coding sequence is TGTGCCAGCAGTTTCGGGGGGGTGGGGGACGGCTACACCTTC. The chain recombines TRBV27 with TRBJ1-2, with D maybe TRBD1 (5 bases). The CDR3 totals 14 residues. V lost 3 bases and J lost 8, with 16 bases in between. Germline CDR1 MNHEY, CDR2 SMNVEV (reference sequence).

V and J are TRBV6-6 and TRBJ2-1; 8 nucleotides align to TRBD2. The CDR3 covers 16 residues. CDR1 and CDR2 from the germline V gene are MNHNY and SVGAGI (reference sequence). V was clipped by 6 bases and J by 4 bases; unmatched bases: 11. The CDR3 protein is CASSPLRGGFYNEQFF. DNA for the CDR3: TGTGCCAGCAGCCCGCTCCGGGGGGGTTTTTACAATGAGCAGTTCTTC.

V gene TRBV5-1 combines with J gene TRBJ2-2; TRBD1 matches 9 bases. V shed 3 bases and J 4 bases; nucleotides not matched to a gene: 4. This CDR3 is built from 15 residues. Germline V gene data show CDR1 as SGHRS and CDR2 as YFSETQ. CDR3 loop: CASSSQGAGTGELFF. In DNA, the CDR3 is TGCGCCAGCAGCTCACAGGGGGCGGGCACCGGGGAGCTGTTTTTT.

V and J are TRBV7-2 and TRBJ2-3, with 7 bases matching TRBD1. Per germline, CDR1 SGHTA and CDR2 FQGNSA. V lost 4 bases and J lost 7; bases outside the gene matches: 5. The CDR3 has 13 amino acids. CDR3 amino acids: CASSSTRGHTQYF. In DNA form, the CDR3 reads TGTGCCAGCAGCTCGACGAGGGGGCATACGCAGTATTTT.

This clone was detected only a few times. The V call is TRBV11-1, the J call TRBJ1-6, with D unclear. There are 14 residues in the CDR3. CDR1 is SGHAT and CDR2 is FQDESV in the germline V gene (reference sequence). V gave up 5 bases and J gave up 7 bases, with 12 bases separating them. CDR3 bases: TGTGCCAGCAGCGGGCAACCCCAAAATTCACCCCTCCACTTT. This encodes CASSGQPQNSPLHF.

The genes are TRBV7-8 and TRBJ1-1; 9 nucleotides align to TRBD1. This CDR3 has 15 amino acids. Germline V gives CDR1 SGHVS, CDR2 FQNEAQ. V gave up 3 bases and J gave up 0 bases; unmatched junction bases: 2. The CDR3 spells CASSFGQGMNTEAFF. The DNA for the CDR3 is TGTGCCAGCAGCTTTGGACAGGGGATGAACACTGAAGCTTTCTTT.

V and J are TRBV11-2 and TRBJ1-1; D not resolved. The V end was cut by 5 bases, the J end by 8 bases, with 12 bases between. Looked up from germline, CDR1 is SGHAT and CDR2 is FQNNGV. CDR3 size: 12 residues. The CDR3 reads CASSTGVPEAFF. CDR3 bases: TGTGCCAGCAGCACGGGAGTGCCCGAAGCTTTCTTT.

This chain links TRBV2 with TRBJ1-3; 7 bases align to TRBD1. Losses at the gene ends were 2 bases for V and 2 bases for J; bases not matched to a gene: 3. This CDR3 spans 15 amino acids. Germline CDR1 and CDR2: SNHLY and FYNNEI. The CDR3 DNA sequence: TGTGCCAGCAGTGAAAGACAGGGAACTGGAAACACCATATATTTT. Translating it yields CASSERQGTGNTIYF.

The J gene is TRBJ1-6, the V gene TRBV27; D remains unclear. The CDR3 spans 13 residues. Germline V gives CDR1 MNHEY, CDR2 SMNVEV (reference sequence). The V end lost 7 bases, the J end lost 0 bases, and 4 bases lay between the germline ends. The CDR3 is CASTSSYNSPLHF. In DNA, the CDR3 is TGTGCCAGCACGAGCTCCTATAATTCACCCCTCCACTTT.

The chain recombines TRBV28 with TRBJ1-2; no reliable D call. The CDR3 sequence is 17 residues long. Germline loops: CDR1 MDHEN, CDR2 SYDVKM. Trimming took off 6 bases at V and 4 bases at J, with 24 bases between the two ends. As DNA, the CDR3 is TGTGCCAGCAGACATCGGCACACTTCGACGGGTCTCTATGGCTACACCTTC. It codes for CASRHRHTSTGLYGYTF.

This chain connects TRBV5-1 to TRBJ2-1; 11 bases are a match to TRBD2. The V segment lost 7 bases and the J segment 4 bases; nucleotides outside the gene matches: 7. CDR1 SGHRS and CDR2 YFSETQ come from the germline V gene. The CDR3 consists of 15 residues. CDR3 residues: CASYQTSGVYNEQFF. The CDR3 DNA sequence: TGCGCCAGCTACCAGACTAGCGGGGTTTACAATGAGCAGTTCTTC. The whole variable domain, remainder taken from reference TRBV5-1 and TRBJ2-1, is KAGVTQTPRYLIKTRGQQVTLSCSPISGHRSVSWYQQTPGQGLQFLFEYFSETQRNKGNFPGRFSGRQFSNSRSEMNVSTLELGDSALYLCASYQTSGVYNEQFFGPGTRLTVL.

J is TRBJ2-7 and V is TRBV5-4; maybe TRBD2 (5 bases). The V end was cut by 4 bases, the J end by 1 base, with 9 bases between. The V gene's germline CDR1 is SGHNT and CDR2 YYREEE (reference sequence). The CDR3 runs to 13 residues. The CDR3 sequence: CASSGGLSYEQYF. In DNA form, the CDR3 reads TGTGCCAGCAGCGGAGGACTTTCCTACGAGCAGTACTTC.

This chain joins TRBV9 and TRBJ2-5; 10 bases agree with TRBD2. With V trimmed by 0 bases and J by 5 bases, 4 bases remained unmatched. This CDR3 has 15 amino acids. CDR1 and CDR2 from the germline V gene are SGDLS and YYNGEE. The CDR3 sequence is CASSVERGGVETQYF. CDR3 nucleotide sequence: TGTGCCAGCAGCGTAGAGCGGGGGGGCGTGGAGACCCAGTACTTC. The full variable domain, its missing parts supplied by reference TRBV9 and TRBJ2-5, is DSGVTQTPKHLITATGQRVTLRCSPRSGDLSVYWYQQSLDQGLQFLIQYYNGEERAKGNILERFSAQQFPDLHSELNLSSLELGDSALYFCASSVERGGVETQYFGPGTRLLVL.

The V call is TRBV3-1 (or the pseudogene TRBV3-2), the J call TRBJ2-5, with 8 bases matching TRBD1. Trimming cost V 2 bases and J 5 bases; bases outside gene matches: 16. CDR1 and CDR2 (germline): LGHDT, YNNKEL (reference sequence). CDR3 length: 18 amino acids. CDR3 sequence: CASSQWGKAGGSEETQYF. The CDR3, as DNA: TGTGCCAGCAGCCAATGGGGGAAGGCAGGGGGCTCGGAGGAGACCCAGTACTTC.

This sequence joins TRBV9 and TRBJ1-3; D is undetermined. This CDR3 contains 17 residues. Germline V lookup: CDR1 SGDLS, CDR2 YYNGEE. The germline V and J ends were trimmed by 3 bases and 4 bases, with 20 bases remaining between them. The CDR3, as DNA: TGTGCCAGCAGCGGGAACCGACAAGGAACACAAGGAAACACCATATATTTT. This codes for CASSGNRQGTQGNTIYF.

This clone has only one observation. V gene TRBV28 combines with J gene TRBJ1-2, with 10 bases matching TRBD1. V shed 3 bases, J shed 7 bases, and the junction held 5 bases outside the gene matches. The CDR3 has 14 residues. Germline CDR1 and CDR2: MDHEN and SYDVKM. In DNA form, the CDR3 reads TGTGCCAGCAGTTTGTTGGGACAGGGGACTGGCTACACCTTC. Translating it yields CASSLLGQGTGYTF.

The chain joins TRBV7-3 to TRBJ1-1, with TRBD1 as a possible D gene (6 bases). The length of the CDR3 is 13 residues. Looked up from germline, CDR1 is SGHTA and CDR2 is FQGTGA. V was clipped by 6 bases and J by 1 base, with 9 bases between them. CDR3 nucleotides: TGTGCCAGCAGAGCGACAGGGAACACTGAAGCTTTCTTT. Encoded protein: CASRATGNTEAFF.

This clone has just a few counts. This chain uses TRBV9 with TRBJ1-4; D may be TRBD1 (5 bases). Per the germline V gene, CDR1 is SGDLS and CDR2 is YYNGEE. V lost 0 bases to trimming and J lost 8 bases, with 11 bases between them. The CDR3 extends over 14 amino acids. In nucleotides, the CDR3 is TGTGCCAGCAGCGTAGCTGGGGGAGGGGAAAAACTGTTTTTT. As protein: CASSVAGGGEKLFF.

This chain uses TRBV5-8 with TRBJ1-4, with D possibly TRBD1 on 6 matching bases. This CDR3 region has 13 residues. Germline values: CDR1 SGHTS, CDR2 YDEGEE. V lost 8 bases to trimming and J lost 8 bases, with 16 bases between them. The CDR3 spells CASTTGLLEKLFF. CDR3 in DNA: TGTGCCAGTACTACAGGGTTGCTCGAAAAACTGTTTTTT.

The chain uses TRBV18 and TRBJ1-2; TRBD1 matches at 9 bases. The junction had 6 bases not matched to a gene; V was cut back by 2 bases and J by 5 bases. Germline CDR1 is KGHSH and CDR2 is LQKENI. CDR3 length equals 15 residues. CDR3 nucleotides: TGTGCCAGCTCACCAACGACAGGGGGGGAGTATGGCTACACCTTC. As protein: CASSPTTGGEYGYTF.